The entry that follows covers one TCR beta chain sequence. What it binds is not known. The data stem from a study of early T cells in non-severe SARS-CoV-2 infection. As for the study in general: Chains stayed unpaired after sequencing of bulk RNA from unsorted whole blood. Whole-study results and caveats: Matching with VDJdb favored anti-spike CD8 responses (missing private and CD4 specificities).

The protocol attached unique molecular identifiers to individual cDNA molecules. TCRdb re-called the 5' RACE reads through MiXCR, storing one row per CDR3 protein. The data contain tens of thousands of distinct CDR3 sequences, over 12% of them singletons. V was pared by 5 bases and J by 0 bases, with 14 bases between. The CDR3 totals 16 residues. Germline CDR1 is SGHVS and CDR2 is FNYEAQ. Input material: whole blood. This TCR came from an adult who was a healthcare worker with PCR-confirmed SARS-CoV-2 infection or an uninfected control (not recorded which). This sequence joins TRBV7-6 and TRBJ2-1; D possibly corresponds to TRBD2 (5 bases). This CDR3 reads CASSRAPGSSYNEQFF. The CDR3 DNA is TGTGCCAGCAGCCGGGCACCGGGGAGCTCCTACAATGAGCAGTTCTTC.